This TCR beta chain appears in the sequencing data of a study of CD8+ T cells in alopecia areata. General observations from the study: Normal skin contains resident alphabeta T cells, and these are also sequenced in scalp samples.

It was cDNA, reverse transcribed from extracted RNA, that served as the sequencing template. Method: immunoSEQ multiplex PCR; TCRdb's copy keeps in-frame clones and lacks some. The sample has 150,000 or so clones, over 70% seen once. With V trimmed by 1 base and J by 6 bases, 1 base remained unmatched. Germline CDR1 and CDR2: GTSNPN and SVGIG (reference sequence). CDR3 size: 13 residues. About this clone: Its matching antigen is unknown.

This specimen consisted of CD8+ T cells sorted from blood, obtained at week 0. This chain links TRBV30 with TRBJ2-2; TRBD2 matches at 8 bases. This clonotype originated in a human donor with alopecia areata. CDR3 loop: CAWSAGGAGELFF. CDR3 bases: TGTGCCTGGAGTGCCGGGGGGGCCGGGGAGCTGTTTTTT. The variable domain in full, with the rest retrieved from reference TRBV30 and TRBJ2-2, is SQTIHQWPATLVQPVGSPLSLECTVEGTSNPNLYWYRQAAGRGLQLLFYSVGIGQISSEVPQNLSASRPQDRQFILSSKKLLLSDSGFYLCAWSAGGAGELFFGEGSRLTVL.